This is a list of T cell receptor beta chains from one sample in a study of shared clonotypes between healthy human individuals. Assay: immunoSEQ multiplex PCR; the TCRdb copy retains only in-frame clones and omits some. The repertoire includes about 2,100,000 clones, roughly 91% of them detected once, and under 2% sits in the top ten. The material sequenced was naive CD8+ T cells from PBMCs. The source is a man aged 18 to 29 in good health. Some clones in this sample may be carry-over from other donors' samples. Each CDR3 is given with its conserved first and last residue. Fields, in order: V gene, CDR3 length, clone size, D gene, J gene, CDR3 DNA, CDR3 protein. A D gene is named only where the DNA matches it firmly. Not every row has a clone size; where given, it reads once, few, many or a size class.

>TRBV5-8|16|.|.|TRBJ1-1
TGTGCCAGCAGCTTCAGTCGCAGACTCATGAACACTGAAGCTTTCTTT
CASSFSRRLMNTEAFF
>TRBV28|14|once|.|TRBJ2-7
TGTGCCAGCAGTTTAGCCGGGGGATCCTACGAGCAGTACTTC
CASSLAGGSYEQYF
>TRBV10-3|15|.|TRBD2|TRBJ2-1
TGTGCCATCAGTGAGTCGACTAGCGGGAGAAATGAGCAGTTCTTC
CAISESTSGRNEQFF
>TRBV16|15|.|TRBD1|TRBJ2-7
TGTGCCAGCAGCCGGGCCGGGACAGTAGTGAGCGAGCAGTACTTC
CASSRAGTVVSEQYF
>TRBV5-1|14|.|.|TRBJ1-1
TGCGCCAGCAGCTTGGACGTGGGGGGCATTGAAGCTTTCTTT
CASSLDVGGIEAFF
>TRBV5-1|15|.|TRBD1|TRBJ1-2
TGCGCCAGCAGCTTGTATGGGGACAGACAAAATGGCTACACCTTC
CASSLYGDRQNGYTF
>TRBV20-1|11|.|.|TRBJ2-1
TGCAGTGCCCCCGTGTCCCATGAGCAGTTCTTC
CSAPVSHEQFF
>TRBV29-1|13|.|TRBD1|TRBJ1-2
TGCAGCGTTTGGGACAGGAACTTCTATGGCTACACCTTC
CSVWDRNFYGYTF
>TRBV27|17|.|TRBD2|TRBJ2-1
TGTGCCAGCAGTTCTCGTTCTAGCGGAACTTCCTACAATGAGCAGTTCTTC
CASSSRSSGTSYNEQFF
>TRBV5-4|15|.|TRBD2|TRBJ2-7
TGTGCCAGCAGCGGGGGACTAGCGGGAGGCTACGAGCAGTACTTC
CASSGGLAGGYEQYF
>TRBV2|16|.|TRBD2|TRBJ2-4
TGTGCCAGCAGTGAAACCCTAGCGGGAGGCAAAAACATTCAGTACTTC
CASSETLAGGKNIQYF
>TRBV19|18|.|TRBD1|TRBJ2-7
TGTGCCCCACATTCCGTACAGGGGTTGGCGCTGAGCCCCTACGAGCAGTACTTC
CAPHSVQGLALSPYEQYF
>TRBV6-5|12|few|.|TRBJ1-2
TGTGCCAGCAGCTCCCAAGGTGGCGGCTACACCTTC
CASSSQGGGYTF
>TRBV6-6|11|.|.|TRBJ2-7
TGTGCCGGAGGGACACAAGAAGAGCAGTACTTC
CAGGTQEEQYF
>TRBV15|15|.|.|TRBJ1-4
TGTGCCACCAGCAGACGACAGGAGATTAATGAAAAACTGTTTTTT
CATSRRQEINEKLFF
>TRBV7-6|15|.|TRBD2|TRBJ2-5
TGTGCCAGCACCCGGACTAGCGGGCTTTCGGAGACCCAGTACTTC
CASTRTSGLSETQYF
>TRBV6-5|14|.|TRBD2|TRBJ2-7
TGTGCCAGCAGTGACTCGAGCGGGAGGGGTGAGCAGTACTTC
CASSDSSGRGEQYF
>TRBV5-3|14|.|.|TRBJ2-1
TGTGCCAGAAGAGAGACAGCCACCTTTCCTAGAGAGTTCTTC
CARRETATFPREFF
>TRBV7-9|14|.|.|TRBJ2-7
TGTGCCAGCAGCTCCACAGTTGGGCCCGACGAGCAGTACTTC
CASSSTVGPDEQYF
>TRBV9|14|.|.|TRBJ1-4
TGTGCCAGCAGCGTGACAGACCAGAATGAAAAACTGTTTTTT
CASSVTDQNEKLFF
>TRBV15|13|.|.|TRBJ2-5
TGTGCCACCAGCCCTCGGGACATAGAGACCCAGTACTTC
CATSPRDIETQYF
>TRBV9|19|.|TRBD2|TRBJ2-1
TGTGCCAGCAGCGAGAACCCAGTGACTAGCGGGAGGTTTTACAATGAGCAGTTCTTC
CASSENPVTSGRFYNEQFF
>TRBV6-1|16|.|.|TRBJ1-4
TGTGCCAGCAGTGACTACGGGGGACCAACTAATGAAAAACTGTTTTTT
CASSDYGGPTNEKLFF
>TRBV4-3|15|.|TRBD2|TRBJ2-5
TGCGCCAGCAGCCAAGCATACCGGGGGGAAGAGACCCAGTACTTC
CASSQAYRGEETQYF
>TRBV10-3|18|.|.|TRBJ2-2
TGTGCCATCAGTGACCTCGATCACAGATTGTCCCTGAGCGGGGAGCTGTTTTTT
CAISDLDHRLSLSGELFF
>TRBV14|14|.|.|TRBJ2-7
TGTGCCAGCAGCCAAGGAGGGGTGTACTACGAGCAGTACTTC
CASSQGGVYYEQYF
>TRBV10-1|14|.|.|TRBJ1-3
TGCGCCAGCAGCCCGTCCCCCTCTGGAAACACCATATATTTT
CASSPSPSGNTIYF
>TRBV27|16|.|TRBD2|TRBJ2-1
TGTGCCAGCAGTTTAGGGACTAGCGGGAACTACAATGAGCAGTTCTTC
CASSLGTSGNYNEQFF
>TRBV27|15|.|TRBD1|TRBJ2-7
TGTGCCAGCAGTTTCGTCAGGGGGAGCCCCTACGAGCAGTACTTC
CASSFVRGSPYEQYF
>TRBV11-2|13|.|.|TRBJ2-7
TGTGCCAGCAGCTTAAGTTGGACCTACGAGCAGTACTTC
CASSLSWTYEQYF
>TRBV9|13|.|.|TRBJ1-2
TGTGCCAGCAGCGCCCCCATCCGTGATGGCTACACCTTC
CASSAPIRDGYTF
>TRBV7-9|13|.|.|TRBJ2-1
TGTGCCAGCAGTTACCCTCCGGGCAATGAGCAGTTCTTC
CASSYPPGNEQFF
>TRBV27|14|.|.|TRBJ2-7
TGTGCCAGCGGTCATGGTCAGGGAACCTACGAGCAGTACTTC
CASGHGQGTYEQYF
>TRBV5-5|15|.|.|TRBJ1-1
TGTGCCAGCAGCCTCTCCAGGGCAGCTAACACTGAAGCTTTCTTT
CASSLSRAANTEAFF
>TRBV6-5|13|.|.|TRBJ2-1
TGTGCCAGCAGTTACTTCGGGGCCAGGGAGCAGTTCTTC
CASSYFGAREQFF
>TRBV11-2|14|.|.|TRBJ1-2
TGTGCCAGCAGCTTAGCCGTGGTTAACTATGGCTACACCTTC
CASSLAVVNYGYTF
>TRBV4-1|15|.|.|TRBJ2-7
TGCGCCAGCAGCCAAGATCCTATATCTTACTACGAGCAGTACTTC
CASSQDPISYYEQYF
>TRBV5-4|13|.|.|TRBJ2-1
TGTGCCAGCAGCTCCCAAAACCCCAATGAGCAGTTCTTC
CASSSQNPNEQFF
>TRBV6-5|14|.|.|TRBJ1-1
TGTGCCAGCAGTTACTCGGTAGGGGATGATGAAGCTTTCTTT
CASSYSVGDDEAFF
>TRBV7-9|16|.|TRBD1|TRBJ2-1
TGTGCCAGCAGGTATCCGACAGGGACCCGTGGCGATGAGCAGTTCTTC
CASRYPTGTRGDEQFF
>TRBV25-1|12|.|.|TRBJ1-1
TGTGCCAGCAGTTGGCGGAGCACTGAAGCTTTCTTT
CASSWRSTEAFF